This passage covers 16 T cell receptor beta chains from one sample sequenced in a study of CD8+CD57+ T cells in acquired aplastic anemia. Patients selected for sequencing had displayed CD8+CD57+ cell expansion by flow cytometry. The template for TCR beta VDJ and CDR3 sequence profiling was genomic DNA. TCRdb recomputed calls from the reads with MiXCR, one row per CDR3 protein. The sample has about 95,000 distinct CDR3 sequences, 65% to 70% seen once. The specimen was sorted CD4+, CD8+, or CD8+CD57+ T cells (not recorded which) from PBMCs. Receptors were obtained from a human donor with aplastic anemia.

This clonotype was observed a handful of times. This chain uses TRBV24-1 with TRBJ1-5; a weak D match, TRBD1 (6 bases). Between the trimmed V and J ends, which lost 11 bases and 6 bases, there was a span of 19 bases. This CDR3 comprises 14 residues. Germline V gene lookup returns CDR1 KGHDR and CDR2 SFDVKD. CDR3 coding DNA: TGTGCCAGCCACTCCGGAGTAGGGGGTCAGCCCCAGCATTTT. This sequence encodes CASHSGVGGQPQHF.

The rearrangement links TRBV20-1 to TRBJ1-1; no definite D call. V lost 2 bases, J lost 2 bases, and 18 bases lay in between. In germline, CDR1 is DFQATT, CDR2 SNEGSKA (reference sequence). The CDR3 runs to 16 residues. The CDR3 DNA follows: TGCAGTGCTAGACCGATGCGGGCAGAAGCTAACACTGAAGCTTTCTTT. Translation: CSARPMRAEANTEAFF.

This clonotype appeared many times. The chain recombines TRBV27 with TRBJ2-1; D is unresolved. V lost 6 bases, J lost 8 bases, and 8 bases lay in between. The CDR3 has 11 amino acids. In germline, CDR1 is MNHEY, CDR2 SMNVEV (reference sequence). The CDR3 sequence is CASRLGYEQFF. The CDR3 nucleotides read TGTGCCAGCAGACTGGGATATGAGCAGTTCTTC.

This clonotype has just a few counts. The chain combines TRBV15 with TRBJ1-6; weak D call: TRBD1 (6 bases). With 0 bases removed from V and 7 bases from J, the gap between germline ends came to 16 bases. This CDR3 has 17 residues. CDR1 is LNHNV, CDR2 YYDKDF, per germline (reference sequence). The CDR3 region is CATSRDPPGGGNSPLHF. As DNA, the CDR3 is TGTGCCACCAGCAGAGATCCGCCAGGCGGGGGCAATTCACCCCTCCACTTT.

The chain links TRBV20-1 to TRBJ2-7, with 10 bases aligning to TRBD1. J was trimmed by 4 bases and V by 3 bases; bases with no gene match: 9. This CDR3 comprises 15 residues. CDR1 is DFQATT and CDR2 is SNEGSKA in the germline V gene (reference sequence). In DNA form, the CDR3 reads TGCAGTGCTAGTGACCGGGACAGGGGCACTTACGAGCAGTACTTC. This translates into CSASDRDRGTYEQYF.

Here the CDR3 DNA reads TGTGCCATCAGTGAGGGGACATTGAGCAATCAGCCCCAGCATTTT. Its translation: CAISEGTLSNQPQHF. The chain has TRBV10-3 and TRBJ1-5; perhaps TRBD1 as D (6 bases). Trimming pared 2 bases from V and 1 base from J, leaving 9 bases between. This CDR3 has 15 residues. Germline CDR1 and CDR2: ENHRY and SYGVKD.

This CDR3 is CASRVQGAYQETQYF. The CDR3, as DNA: TGTGCCAGCAGGGTACAGGGGGCTTACCAAGAGACCCAGTACTTC. V and J are TRBV2 and TRBJ2-5; 9 bases agree with TRBD1. V was clipped by 6 bases and J by 0 bases; unmatched bases: 5. The CDR3 loop spans 15 amino acids. Per germline, CDR1 SNHLY and CDR2 FYNNEI.

This rearrangement joins TRBV6-5 to TRBJ2-2, with TRBD2 as a possible D gene (6 bases). Looked up from germline, CDR1 is MNHEY and CDR2 is SVGAGI. With 2 bases removed from V and 7 bases from J, the gap between germline ends came to 17 bases. The CDR3 spans 16 residues. The CDR3 protein is CASSYRDFGSFGELFF. The CDR3, as DNA: TGTGCCAGCAGTTACCGGGACTTCGGTAGCTTCGGGGAGCTGTTTTTT.

The chain employs TRBV19 and TRBJ2-3; D possibly corresponds to TRBD2 (6 bases). Germline CDR1 LNHDA, CDR2 SQIVND (reference sequence). V was shortened by 4 bases and J by 1 base, with 15 bases between the two germline ends. The CDR3 extends over 16 amino acids. CDR3 nucleotides: TGTGCCAGTAGTACCACCCCCGGGGGAGGCACAGATACGCAGTATTTT. Its translation is CASSTTPGGGTDTQYF. Based on the CDR3 plus reference TRBV19 and TRBJ2-3, the full variable domain is DGGITQSPKYLFRKEGQNVTLSCEQNLNHDAMYWYRQDPGQGLRLIYYSQIVNDFQKGDIAEGYSVSREKKESFPLTVTSAQKNPTAFYLCASSTTPGGGTDTQYFGPGTRLTVL.

In this sample, this clonotype turned up many times. The V and J genes are TRBV5-5 and TRBJ1-2, with 9 bases identical to TRBD1. This CDR3 has 15 amino acids. Germline CDR1 SGHKS, CDR2 YYEKEE (reference sequence). V was pared by 1 base and J by 2 bases, with 3 bases of the junction left unmatched. CDR3 region: CASSLTGQGNYGYTF. CDR3 DNA: TGTGCCAGCAGCTTGACAGGACAGGGGAACTATGGCTACACCTTC.

This clonotype was counted between two and nine times. The rearrangement links TRBV4-1 to TRBJ2-3; TRBD1 is a possible D gene (5 bases). V was shortened by 1 base and J by 2 bases, with 7 bases between the two germline ends. Germline V gene data show CDR1 as MGHRA and CDR2 as YSYEKL. The CDR3 runs to 14 residues. CDR3 sequence reads: CASSQGQHTDTQYF. In DNA form, the CDR3 reads TGCGCCAGCAGCCAAGGACAGCACACAGATACGCAGTATTTT.

The V call is TRBV3-1, the J call TRBJ2-5; 8 bases are shared with TRBD2. Germline V gene lookup returns CDR1 LGHDT and CDR2 YNNKEL (reference sequence). The CDR3 sequence is 15 residues long. Trimming removed 4 bases from V and 5 bases from J; junction bases left unmatched: 9. CDR3 bases: TGTGCCAGCAGCCCCGACAGCGGGAGATCGGAGACCCAGTACTTC. Protein product: CASSPDSGRSETQYF.

Relative to its sample, this clonotype is medium-sized. CDR3 coding DNA: TGCAGCGTTTCCGGGACCTCCTACGAGCAGTACTTC. Its translation: CSVSGTSYEQYF. This chain joins TRBV29-1 and TRBJ2-7; D tentatively reads TRBD1 or TRBD2 (5 bases each). The germline V gene encodes CDR1 SQVTM and CDR2 ANQGSEA. The CDR3 has 12 amino acids. V gave up 5 bases and J gave up 0 bases, with 8 bases separating them.

This sequence joins TRBV20-1 and TRBJ2-7; 10 nucleotides align to TRBD2. The CDR3 runs to 15 residues. V dropped 0 bases and J dropped 4; count of bases not matched to a gene: 6. CDR1 is DFQATT, CDR2 SNEGSKA, per germline (reference sequence). DNA for the CDR3: TGCAGTGCTAGAGAAGTTACTAGCGGGACTTACGAGCAGTACTTC. As protein: CSAREVTSGTYEQYF.

The chain recombines TRBV2 with TRBJ1-6; a weak D match, TRBD1 (6 bases). The CDR3 sequence is 15 residues long. The germline V gene has CDR1 SNHLY and CDR2 FYNNEI. The ends were cut back, 3 bases at V and 3 bases at J, with 9 bases in the middle. CDR3 nucleotide sequence: TGTGCCAGCAGTGAGGACAGCCGCTATAATTCACCCCTCCACTTT. Its translation is CASSEDSRYNSPLHF.

The chain recombines TRBV7-8 with TRBJ2-7, with a tentative D call TRBD2 (6 bases). With 6 bases removed from V and 5 bases from J, the gap between germline ends came to 8 bases. Germline V gene sequence: CDR1 SGHVS, CDR2 FQNEAQ. The CDR3 runs to 11 residues. In DNA, the CDR3 is TGTGCCAGCAGGGGCGGGGACGAGCAGTACTTC. It is translated as CASRGGDEQYF.